The 21 T cell receptor beta chains below come from one sample, sequenced in a study of T cell responses to AZD1222 COVID-19 vaccine. TCRdb keeps only in-frame clones here, not all; method: immunoSEQ multiplex PCR. The table has over 120,000 clones, over 85% seen once. The sample in question was peripheral blood, obtained 28 days after the second AZD1222 dose. The receptors were gathered from an adult who received the AZD1222 COVID-19 vaccine.

This chain uses TRBV5-6 with TRBJ2-1; TRBD2 matches 11 bases. This CDR3 has 15 residues. With V trimmed by 4 bases and J by 3 bases, 3 bases remained unmatched. Germline CDR1 is SGHDT and CDR2 is YYEEEE. Here the CDR3 DNA reads TGTGCCAGCAGCCCCGGGACTAGCGGCTACAATGAGCAGTTCTTC. Amino acid sequence: CASSPGTSGYNEQFF. The whole variable domain, remainder taken from reference TRBV5-6 and TRBJ2-1, is DAGVTQSPTHLIKTRGQQVTLRCSPKSGHDTVSWYQQALGQGPQFIFQYYEEEERQRGNFPDRFSGHQFPNYSSELNVNALLLGDSALYLCASSPGTSGYNEQFFGPGTRLTVL.

V is TRBV2 and J is TRBJ2-1, with D perhaps assigned TRBD1 or TRBD2 (5 bases each). The CDR3 extends over 14 amino acids. Germline assignment: CDR1 SNHLY and CDR2 FYNNEI. With 4 bases removed from V and 3 bases from J, the gap between germline ends came to 10 bases. The CDR3 region is CASSARGGYNEQFF. The CDR3 DNA reads as TGTGCCAGCAGTGCCCGGGGCGGCTACAATGAGCAGTTCTTC.

The J gene is TRBJ1-1, the V gene TRBV11-2; perhaps TRBD1 as D (6 bases). The length of the CDR3 is 13 residues. The V gene's germline CDR1 is SGHAT and CDR2 FQNNGV. The V and J ends lost 0 bases and 4 bases respectively, with 6 bases between them. CDR3 region: CASSLDRGTEAFF. CDR3 DNA sequence: TGTGCCAGCAGCTTAGACAGGGGCACTGAAGCTTTCTTT.

The rearrangement links TRBV4-1 to TRBJ1-1; maybe TRBD1 (5 bases). Germline V gives CDR1 MGHRA, CDR2 YSYEKL. The CDR3 loop spans 16 amino acids. The V gene lost 0 bases and the J gene lost 0 bases, with 11 bases spanning the gap. The CDR3 DNA reads TGCGCCAGCAGCCAAGATATGGGACCTTTGAACACTGAAGCTTTCTTT. Translating gives CASSQDMGPLNTEAFF.

The J gene is TRBJ1-4, the V gene TRBV5-1, with D perhaps matching TRBD1 (5 bases). This CDR3 is built from 13 residues. V gave up 0 bases and J gave up 7 bases, with 7 bases separating them. Per germline, CDR1 SGHRS and CDR2 YFSETQ. The CDR3 DNA sequence: TGCGCCAGCAGCTTGGGGGACGGTGAAAAACTGTTTTTT. Protein product: CASSLGDGEKLFF.

This chain connects TRBV6-5 to TRBJ1-1; D remains ambiguous. Trimming stripped 7 bases from V and 7 bases from J, with 16 bases between. CDR1 MNHEY and CDR2 SVGAGI come from the germline V gene. The CDR3 runs 13 residues. The CDR3 DNA reads TGTGCCAGCACCCTCTCCCCGGCATTTGAAGCTTTCTTT. This encodes CASTLSPAFEAFF.

This chain joins TRBV2 and TRBJ1-6; possibly TRBD1 for D (5 bases). The CDR3 spans 14 residues. V dropped 4 bases and J dropped 9 bases, with 13 bases sitting between them. Germline V lookup: CDR1 SNHLY, CDR2 FYNNEI. The CDR3, as DNA: TGTGCCAGCAGTGTCGACAGTTTGAGTTCACCCCTCCACTTT. Residues: CASSVDSLSSPLHF.

CDR3 protein: CASSGGGRELAGLDEQFF. The CDR3 DNA sequence: TGTGCCAGCAGTGGAGGGGGTCGGGAACTAGCGGGACTTGATGAGCAGTTCTTC. The chain employs TRBV6-1 and TRBJ2-1; TRBD2 agrees at 10 bases. The CDR3 extends over 18 amino acids. CDR1 and CDR2 from the germline V gene are MNHNS and SASEGT. V lost 4 bases to trimming and J lost 8 bases; unmatched junction nucleotides: 17.

A few counts support this clone. The chain uses TRBV7-2 and TRBJ1-2; D possibly corresponds to TRBD1 (6 bases). The germline V gene encodes CDR1 SGHTA and CDR2 FQGNSA. CDR3 length equals 14 residues. Trimming took off 5 bases at V and 4 bases at J, with 14 bases between the two ends. DNA of the CDR3: TGTGCCAGCAGCCCCCAGGGGTCCCCCTATGGCTACACCTTC. Protein: CASSPQGSPYGYTF.

The chain combines TRBV5-8 with TRBJ1-1, with no clear D. V dropped 1 base and J dropped 1 base, with 8 bases sitting between them. CDR3 length equals 14 residues. In germline, CDR1 is SGHTS, CDR2 YDEGEE. The CDR3 DNA reads as TGTGCCAGCAGCTTGTCGTCAGGGAACACTGAAGCTTTCTTT. It yields the protein CASSLSSGNTEAFF.

The chain carries TRBV7-2 and TRBJ1-4, with unresolved D. This CDR3 comprises 13 residues. Deletions cut 3 bases from V and 4 bases from J, with 6 bases between. CDR1 is SGHTA, CDR2 FQGNSA, per germline. CDR3 sequence: CASSFIYNEKLFF. DNA for the CDR3: TGTGCCAGCAGCTTCATTTATAATGAAAAACTGTTTTTT.

J is TRBJ2-1 and V is TRBV7-9; D is unresolved. The germline CDR1 and CDR2 sequences are SEHNR and FQNEAQ (reference sequence). V was cut by 5 bases and J by 6 bases, with 14 bases left in between. The CDR3 covers 14 residues. CDR3 coding DNA: TGTGCCAGCAGCGTACGGGCTTTCGGCAATGAGCAGTTCTTC. It is translated as CASSVRAFGNEQFF.

The CDR3 reads CASRRVTEQYF. In DNA, the CDR3 is TGTGCCAGCAGGAGGGTCACCGAGCAGTACTTC. The gene calls are TRBV28 and TRBJ2-7; a weak D match, TRBD2 (5 bases). V shed 6 bases and J shed 6 bases, with 9 bases lying between them. CDR1 is MDHEN, CDR2 SYDVKM, per germline. The CDR3 is 11 amino acids.

The J gene is TRBJ2-7, the V gene TRBV5-8; 11 positions match TRBD2. The CDR3 is 16 residues long. Germline lookup yields CDR1 SGHTS and CDR2 YDEGEE. Unmatched junction bases numbered 4, after V lost 2 bases and J lost 0 bases. CDR3 sequence reads: CASSLGLAGLSYEQYF. CDR3 bases: TGTGCCAGCAGCTTAGGACTAGCGGGCCTCTCCTACGAGCAGTACTTC.

The chain couples TRBV28 to TRBJ1-1, with 8 bases that match TRBD1. The V and J ends lost 6 bases and 7 bases, in that order; junction bases with no gene match: 1. CDR3 length: 11 residues. Germline loops: CDR1 MDHEN, CDR2 SYDVKM. The CDR3 spells CASRGQGEAFF. Written as DNA, the CDR3 is TGTGCCAGCAGAGGACAGGGTGAAGCTTTCTTT.

The CDR3 DNA reads as TGTGCCAGCAGCGTAGCTGGGACAGGGAACACCGGGGAGCTGTTTTTT. As protein: CASSVAGTGNTGELFF. The chain links TRBV9 to TRBJ2-2; 8 bases are shared with TRBD1. Germline CDR1 SGDLS, CDR2 YYNGEE. V lost 0 bases, J lost 1 base, and 2 bases stayed unmatched. The CDR3 has 16 residues.

V and J are TRBV2 and TRBJ2-1, with 8 bases that match TRBD1. V lost 1 base, J lost 8 bases, and 7 bases stayed unmatched. The length of the CDR3 is 15 residues. Germline assignment: CDR1 SNHLY and CDR2 FYNNEI. The CDR3 sequence: CASSEGAGGSYEQFF. The DNA for the CDR3 is TGTGCCAGCAGTGAAGGGGCAGGGGGCTCCTATGAGCAGTTCTTC.

The V and J genes are TRBV5-1 and TRBJ2-2, with 7 bases lining up with TRBD2. Germline-derived CDR1 and CDR2 are SGHRS and YFSETQ. V lost 3 bases, J lost 0 bases, and 5 bases stayed unmatched. The CDR3 spans 16 residues. DNA of the CDR3: TGCGCCAGCAGCTCCGGGGGGTTCGCGAACACCGGGGAGCTGTTTTTT. Its translation is CASSSGGFANTGELFF.

The chain joins TRBV9 to TRBJ2-7; 8 bases match TRBD2. This CDR3 contains 15 residues. With 0 bases clipped from V and 7 bases from J, the junction kept 9 bases outside the gene matches. Germline CDR1 SGDLS, CDR2 YYNGEE. The CDR3, as DNA: TGTGCCAGCAGCGTAGACCCCGGGGTAGCGGGAGAGCAGTACTTC. It codes for CASSVDPGVAGEQYF.

The chain recombines TRBV18 with TRBJ2-7, with D maybe TRBD2 (6 bases). V lost 6 bases and J lost 1, with 13 bases in between. Germline lookup yields CDR1 KGHSH and CDR2 LQKENI. The CDR3 consists of 14 residues. Here the CDR3 reads CASSPRRGSYEQYF. The CDR3 DNA reads TGTGCCAGCTCTCCCCGACGGGGGTCCTACGAGCAGTACTTC.

The chain joins TRBV30 to TRBJ1-4; 10 positions agree with TRBD1. The V segment lost 6 bases and the J segment 2 bases; nucleotides outside the gene matches: 6. CDR1 is GTSNPN, CDR2 SVGIG, per germline (reference sequence). CDR3 length: 15 residues. CDR3 nucleotides: TGTGCCTGTTCAGGACAGGGGGGTACTAATGAAAAACTGTTTTTT. Translating gives CACSGQGGTNEKLFF.